Included here is one T cell receptor (beta chain) sequence, with context. Its specific antigen is unknown. Per-nucleotide qualities are absent, and no much larger clonotype sits a single base away. The CDR3, from cysteine to phenylalanine, totals 15 residues. Only the CDR3 part of the read is kept: 45 bases, read in frame from the first base. The CDR1 and CDR2 encoded by the germline V gene are MRHNA and SNTAGT. The V end loses 6 bases and the J end loses 0 bases, and a stretch of 14 bases separates them. The sample belongs to a study of T cell responses to AZD1222 COVID-19 vaccine (dated by TCRdb to about 2021). For the study in its entirety: AZD1222 recipients with second doses at about 4 weeks or about 12 weeks were pooled, because spike-specific TCR depth and breadth did not differ between schedules. TCR sequencing covered more than 230 trial participants: 200 to 210 given two doses of AZD1222 and 26 given two doses of MenACWY control vaccine. Trial participants were enrolled by age into subgroups of 18-55, 56-69 and 70-plus years, and about 150, 27 and 61 TCR-sequenced participants, respectively, were included in these subgroups.

What the study reported, not specific to this receptor: The 56-69-year group was small, and its depth increase did not reach significance, likely because of low power. Vaccine-associated CD4 TCRs spanned the whole spike protein, with dominant responses in regions 160-218 and 743-854. Reportedly, close to half of the unique spike-specific TCRs recognized epitopes lying outside the regions that are mutated in the B.1.351 and B.1.1.7 variants. Because no samples from the day 14 peak response were available, repertoires could be characterized only after the peak T cell response. Conclusions about previously exposed vaccinees were limited because only six AZD1222 recipients were SARS-CoV-2 seropositive at baseline. Spike-specific TCR breadth and depth rose significantly after two AZD1222 doses compared with day 0 and with MenACWY recipients. Participants were mostly white British and included more females than males, and it was suggested by the authors that clonal diversity may have been underestimated.

The intended sense of this specimen's time point label: baseline before first vaccination. Vaccinee samples came from UK trials COV001 and COV002, including a single-blind randomized controlled phase 2/3 trial of AZD1222 (ChAdOx1 nCoV-19) in healthy adults. For TCRbeta chain sequencing, PBMC samples from trial participants were taken at day 0 and at day 28 after the second dose. The CDR3 regions of human TCRbeta chains were analyzed by immunosequencing. As for the authors' bioinformatics: Repertoire TCRs were matched against a reference library of SARS-CoV-2-specific TCRs generated with the MIRA antigen-specificity platform. Breadth was defined as the fraction of unique TCRs that were SARS-CoV-2-associated, and depth was defined as the fraction of total T cells that were SARS-CoV-2-associated. Using the MIRA data, every spike-specific TCR was mapped to the spike region that the TCR reacted to and assigned to either a CD4 or a CD8 class. Log10-transformed breadth and depth values were compared by one-way ANOVA with Sidak's multiple comparisons tests. The table comes from immuneACCESS by way of TCRdb, which keeps in-frame sequences with V and J called. Part of the clones is missing from these tables; in studies checked, under half for an unresolved V gene and the rest for unknown reasons. That table is the source of V, J and clone size, and D and trimming were worked out from the DNA. The sample has approximately 130,000 clones on record, 93% of them singletons. The top ten hold roughly 0.91% of the sample.

The sequence was collected from an adult in good health. The V and J segments used are TRBV6-4 and TRBJ1-1; TRBD1 could be the D gene, as 6 bases match. The source was peripheral blood, collected on day 0 of AZD1222 vaccination. CDR3 reads: CASRPQGGMNTEAFF. The base sequence is TGTGCCAGCAGGCCACAGGGAGGGATGAACACTGAAGCTTTCTTT.